Listed here are 12 T cell receptor beta chains from one sample, sequenced in a study of blood T cell repertoires in COVID-19. The table came from immunoSEQ multiplex PCR; TCRdb's copy has only in-frame clones and leaves some out. The table shows 250,000 or so clones, with roughly 83% occurring only once. Material for sequencing was PBMCs or T cells enriched from blood (not recorded which). The source is a woman aged 50 to 60 who had recovered from COVID-19.

CDR3 residues: CASSNQGEAAYEQYF. As DNA, the CDR3 is TGTGCCAGTAGTAATCAGGGCGAGGCAGCCTACGAGCAGTACTTC. The chain couples TRBV19 to TRBJ2-7; TRBD1 is a possible D gene (5 bases). CDR3 size: 15 residues. Germline CDR1 and CDR2: LNHDA and SQIVND (reference sequence). V lost 4 bases to trimming and J lost 2 bases, with 15 bases between them.

V usage is TRBV19 and J usage is TRBJ1-1; 9 bases fit TRBD1. This CDR3 region has 13 residues. J gave up 10 bases and V 3 bases, and 6 bases lay outside the gene matches. Germline V gene data show CDR1 as LNHDA and CDR2 as SQIVND (reference sequence). The CDR3 spells CASSIRQGEIAFF. CDR3 sequence (DNA): TGTGCCAGTAGTATCCGACAGGGGGAGATAGCTTTCTTT.

This clone was counted once. An end of the junction differs from the germline gene, which may be a read error. V gene TRBV15 combines with J gene TRBJ2-7; D may be TRBD1 (6 bases). The CDR3 contains 15 residues. CDR1 is LNHNV, CDR2 YYDKDF, per germline (reference sequence). The CDR3 bases are TGTGCCACCAGGAGAGAAATTGGGCAGGGGTACGAGCAGTACTTC. Translating gives CATRREIGQGYEQYF.

V is TRBV6-5 and J is TRBJ2-5, with TRBD2 matching over 8 bases. The CDR3 covers 14 residues. Germline V CDR1 and CDR2: MNHEY, SVGAGI. The V gene end was trimmed by 5 bases and the J gene end by 4 bases; junction bases not matched to a gene: 6. In nucleotides, the CDR3 is TGTGCCAGCAGTACCCGCGGGAGGAGAGAGACCCAGTACTTC. Protein product: CASSTRGRRETQYF.

The V call is TRBV7-3, the J call TRBJ2-6, with a weak D call TRBD1 (5 bases). The CDR3 totals 16 residues. V was shortened by 5 bases and J by 2 bases, with 13 bases between the two germline ends. Germline V gene sequence: CDR1 SGHTA, CDR2 FQGTGA. The DNA for the CDR3 is TGTGCCAGCAGCAAATCAGGGATAGCTGGGGCCAACGTCCTGACTTTC. Amino acids: CASSKSGIAGANVLTF.

This clone was seen a handful of times. The chain couples TRBV6-4 to TRBJ2-3; 7 bases agree with TRBD2. This CDR3 is 15 amino acids long. Germline V lookup: CDR1 MRHNA, CDR2 SNTAGT. V gave up 0 bases and J gave up 5 bases; unmatched junction bases: 5. The CDR3 DNA reads as TGTGCCAGCAGTGACTCGGGCTCTAGCGGAGATACGCAGTATTTT. Translated, it gives CASSDSGSSGDTQYF.

This chain links TRBV30 with TRBJ2-1, with 7 bases matching TRBD2. This CDR3 is 15 amino acids long. The ends lost 1 base at V and 0 bases at J; junction bases unmatched: 3. Germline CDR1 reads GTSNPN; CDR2 reads SVGIG (reference sequence). The CDR3 coding sequence is TGTGCCTGGAGTGGGGGGGGACGCTCCTACAATGAGCAGTTCTTC. It is translated as CAWSGGGRSYNEQFF.

The V call is TRBV9, the J call TRBJ1-2, with D maybe TRBD1 (6 bases). V was pared by 0 bases and J by 7 bases, with 10 bases between. CDR1 is SGDLS, CDR2 YYNGEE, per germline. This CDR3 is built from 13 residues. The CDR3 coding sequence is TGTGCCAGCAGCGTAGTAACAGGGCTTGGCTACACCTTC. Translation: CASSVVTGLGYTF.

This clone turned up a few times. The chain links TRBV7-9 to TRBJ1-5; 10 nucleotides align to TRBD1. Germline V gene sequence: CDR1 SEHNR, CDR2 FQNEAQ (reference sequence). The V gene end was trimmed by 5 bases and the J gene end by 7 bases; junction bases not matched to a gene: 11. The CDR3 sequence is 16 residues long. CDR3 DNA: TGTGCCAGCAGCCGCACGGGACAGGGGCGCGAGCAGCCCCAGCATTTT. Translation gives CASSRTGQGREQPQHF.

The chain uses TRBV11-2 and TRBJ2-1; tentatively, D is TRBD1 (5 bases). V lost 1 base and J 5 bases, leaving 12 bases between the germline ends. The CDR3 has 15 amino acids. Germline loops: CDR1 SGHAT, CDR2 FQNNGV. The CDR3 nucleotides are TGTGCCAGCAGCTTAGCAGGGTCCCTCAACAATGAGCAGTTCTTC. The encoded protein is CASSLAGSLNNEQFF.

This rearrangement joins TRBV30 to TRBJ2-3, with 12 bases fitting TRBD2. V dropped 6 bases and J dropped 2; count of bases not matched to a gene: 3. This CDR3 has 14 residues. CDR1 is GTSNPN, CDR2 SVGIG, per germline (reference sequence). The CDR3 reads CACSSGGATDTQYF. The DNA for the CDR3 is TGTGCCTGTTCTAGCGGGGGGGCCACAGATACGCAGTATTTT.

The CDR3 bases are TGTGCCAGCAGTGACGGGACTAGCGGGAGCACAGATACGCAGTATTTT. Amino acid sequence: CASSDGTSGSTDTQYF. V is TRBV6-4 and J is TRBJ2-3; 12 positions match TRBD2. This CDR3 has 16 residues. Unmatched junction bases numbered 0, after V lost 2 bases and J lost 0 bases. Per the germline V gene, CDR1 is MRHNA and CDR2 is SNTAGT.